Below, 29 T cell receptor beta chains from the same sample are listed, as sequenced in a study of response to subunit inactivated influenza vaccine. TCRdb used MiXCR to reprocess the RT-PCR reads, holding one entry per CDR3 protein. The data contain about 520,000 distinct CDR3 sequences, around 25% of them seen just once; the ten biggest clones take up 1.5% to 2%. The sequencing here drew on CD4+ T cells sorted from PBMCs, taken about 5 days after vaccination. The origin of the receptors is a man between 50 and 59 years old who received an inactivated influenza vaccine.

This clonotype has a count of ten or more. The chain is built from TRBV7-2 and TRBJ2-3; D ambiguous. The germline gives CDR1 SGHTA, CDR2 FQGNSA. This CDR3 spans 12 amino acids. V was clipped by 1 base and J by 4 bases, with 3 bases between them. CDR3: CASSLVADTQYF. CDR3 nucleotides: TGTGCCAGCAGCTTAGTGGCAGATACGCAGTATTTT.

This clonotype was observed a few times. This chain connects TRBV10-3 to TRBJ2-7; TRBD1 is a possible D gene (5 bases). V was shortened by 4 bases and J by 0 bases, with 10 bases between the two germline ends. The CDR3 sequence is 14 residues long. CDR1 is ENHRY, CDR2 SYGVKD, per germline. CDR3 region: CAISGIQASYEQYF. DNA for the CDR3: TGTGCCATCAGTGGAATACAGGCCTCCTACGAGCAGTACTTC.

In nucleotides, the CDR3 is TGTGCCAGCAGTTTAAGGTATCAGCCCCAGCATTTT. Its translation: CASSLRYQPQHF. The chain joins TRBV12-3 or TRBV12-4 to TRBJ1-5; the D is unclear. Trimming removed 2 bases from V and 5 bases from J, with 4 bases in between. The CDR3 is made up of 12 amino acids.

This clonotype was seen more than once but under ten times. The rearrangement links TRBV20-1 to TRBJ2-2, with a weak D call TRBD1 (6 bases). The CDR3 extends over 17 amino acids. The V end lost 6 bases, the J end lost 1 base, and 21 bases lay between the germline ends. Germline CDR1 reads DFQATT; CDR2 reads SNEGSKA (reference sequence). In DNA form, the CDR3 reads TGCAGTGCGAAGGGGTTACTGGGGGCCTTGAACACCGGGGAGCTGTTTTTT. This sequence encodes CSAKGLLGALNTGELFF.

This clonotype was counted at least ten times. The rearrangement links TRBV20-1 to TRBJ2-3; 11 nucleotides align to TRBD2. Per germline, CDR1 DFQATT and CDR2 SNEGSKA (reference sequence). The CDR3 is made up of 17 amino acids. The trim removed 1 base at V and 2 bases at J, leaving 8 bases unmatched. The chain's CDR3 is CSARGGLAGRNTDTQYF. Here the CDR3 DNA reads TGCAGTGCTAGAGGTGGACTAGCGGGTCGTAACACAGATACGCAGTATTTT.

This chain uses TRBV20-1 with TRBJ2-5; tentative D call: TRBD1 (5 bases). The CDR3 is 15 residues long. V was shortened by 3 bases and J by 0 bases, with 14 bases between the two germline ends. Germline CDR1 DFQATT, CDR2 SNEGSKA (reference sequence). The CDR3 sequence: CSASNQGWYQETQYF. CDR3 bases: TGCAGTGCTAGTAACCAGGGCTGGTACCAAGAGACCCAGTACTTC.

The chain is built from TRBV15 and TRBJ2-7; D call uncertain. Trimming took off 1 base at V and 2 bases at J, with 15 bases between the two ends. The CDR3 covers 16 residues. The germline gives CDR1 LNHNV, CDR2 YYDKDF (reference sequence). CDR3 DNA: TGTGCCACCAGCAGAGGAGGAAGGCGGACGACCTACGAGCAGTACTTC. Amino acid sequence: CATSRGGRRTTYEQYF.

This clonotype was observed a few times. V and J are TRBV12-3 or TRBV12-4 and TRBJ2-7, with D hard to call. CDR3 size: 12 residues. V was pared by 3 bases and J by 3 bases, with 6 bases between. CDR3 in amino acids: CASSFHGYEQYF. CDR3 sequence (DNA): TGTGCCAGCAGTTTCCATGGCTACGAGCAGTACTTC.

This clonotype has a count of ten or more. This chain connects TRBV12-3 or TRBV12-4 to TRBJ2-3; no firm D call. This CDR3 comprises 14 residues. The V end was cut by 6 bases, the J end by 2 bases, with 12 bases between. The CDR3: CASSLGGDTDTQYF. The CDR3 nucleotides are TGTGCCAGCAGCTTGGGTGGGGACACAGATACGCAGTATTTT.

This clonotype has just a few counts. The gene calls are TRBV21-1 and TRBJ2-3; TRBD1 reflects the table's D call only, with no check against the DNA. TRBV21-1 is shown as a pseudogene. CDR3 size: 13 residues. CDR3 loop: CASSTPLPYTQYF. The CDR3, as DNA: TGTGCCAGCAGCACCCCCCTTCCGTATACGCAGTATTTT.

The sample holds one count of this clonotype. The chain recombines TRBV9 with TRBJ2-3; 9 bases map to TRBD1. The ends lost 6 bases at V and 1 base at J; junction bases unmatched: 12. The CDR3 has 17 amino acids. Germline V CDR1 and CDR2: SGDLS, YYNGEE. The CDR3 here is CASNPGPRTGGTDTQYF. The CDR3 nucleotides read TGTGCCAGCAATCCCGGCCCCCGGACAGGGGGCACAGATACGCAGTATTTT.

This clonotype was counted only a few times. The CDR3 here is CASSYSRGGLSDTQYF. The CDR3 nucleotides are TGTGCCAGCAGTTACTCGAGAGGGGGCTTATCAGATACGCAGTATTTT. This chain connects TRBV6-2 or TRBV6-3 to TRBJ2-3; 7 nucleotides match TRBD1. The germline CDR1 and CDR2 sequences are MNHEY and SVGEGT. Losses at the gene ends were 0 bases for V and 4 bases for J; bases not matched to a gene: 7. The CDR3 is made up of 16 amino acids.

V is TRBV20-1 and J is TRBJ1-2; D is unclear. The CDR3 extends over 13 amino acids. Per germline, CDR1 DFQATT and CDR2 SNEGSKA (reference sequence). Between the trimmed V and J ends, which lost 0 bases and 8 bases, there was a span of 13 bases. CDR3 DNA sequence: TGCAGTGCTAGAGAGGGGTCGAGTGCCGGCTACACCTTC. The encoded protein is CSAREGSSAGYTF.

The CDR3 DNA follows: TGCGCCAGCAGCTTGGCTGAGTCTAGCGGGATTAGTTCCTACGAGCAGTACTTC. Its translation is CASSLAESSGISSYEQYF. This chain connects TRBV5-1 to TRBJ2-7; 9 nucleotides agree with TRBD2. This CDR3 is 18 amino acids long. Germline V CDR1 and CDR2: SGHRS, YFSETQ. Trimming removed 0 bases from V and 1 base from J; junction bases left unmatched: 11.

This rearrangement joins TRBV5-1 to TRBJ2-3, with D possibly matching TRBD2 (7 bases). Trimming removed 8 bases at V and 0 bases at J, with 16 bases between. This CDR3 has 15 residues. From germline, CDR1 is SGHRS and CDR2 YFSETQ. The CDR3 nucleotides read TGCGCCAGTGAACTAGGGGGGGCCAGCACAGATACGCAGTATTTT. Protein: CASELGGASTDTQYF.

V and J are TRBV6-6 and TRBJ2-7; maybe TRBD2 (6 bases). Germline V gives CDR1 MNHNY, CDR2 SVGAGI (reference sequence). The CDR3 sequence is 12 residues long. V lost 8 bases, J lost 5 bases, and 13 bases lay in between. The CDR3 sequence is CASSGVPHEQYF. The CDR3 DNA reads TGTGCCAGCTCGGGAGTTCCCCACGAGCAGTACTTC.

This clonotype was observed a few times. The rearrangement links TRBV7-8 to TRBJ2-7; TRBD2 is a possible D gene (6 bases). V lost 5 bases to trimming and J lost 1 base, with 12 bases between them. The CDR3 covers 14 residues. Germline V gene sequence: CDR1 SGHVS, CDR2 FQNEAQ. CDR3 nucleotides: TGTGCCAGCAGCCCTCGGGGGAGGTCCTACGAGCAGTACTTC. Translation: CASSPRGRSYEQYF.

This chain connects TRBV20-1 to TRBJ2-5; D not certain. V lost 1 base and J 6 bases, leaving 18 bases between the germline ends. This CDR3 spans 15 amino acids. CDR1 DFQATT and CDR2 SNEGSKA come from the germline V gene (reference sequence). DNA of the CDR3: TGCAGTGCTAGAGTAGCCCAGAGTATTCTGAAGACCCAGTACTTC. Amino acid sequence: CSARVAQSILKTQYF.

The rearrangement joins TRBV4-1 to TRBJ2-3, with D uncertain. Per germline, CDR1 MGHRA and CDR2 YSYEKL. This CDR3 has 16 amino acids. Trimming removed 1 base at V and 0 bases at J, with 11 bases between. CDR3 in DNA: TGCGCCAGCAGCCAAGGGCTACTAATTAGCACAGATACGCAGTATTTT. It yields the protein CASSQGLLISTDTQYF.

The chain links TRBV5-5 to TRBJ2-3; D is ambiguous. In germline, CDR1 is SGHKS, CDR2 YYEKEE (reference sequence). Trimming left V 0 bases short and J 3 bases short, with 8 bases between. This CDR3 comprises 14 residues. CDR3 DNA sequence: TGTGCCAGCAGCTTGGACGTGCTGACAGATACGCAGTATTTT. Translated, it gives CASSLDVLTDTQYF.

This clonotype was counted ten times or more. J is TRBJ2-3 and V is TRBV7-9, with D possibly matching TRBD2 (5 bases). Germline CDR1 is SEHNR and CDR2 is FQNEAQ (reference sequence). The V end was cut by 5 bases, the J end by 1 base, with 13 bases between. The CDR3 consists of 15 residues. The CDR3 DNA reads as TGTGCCAGCAGCCCGGTTCTCGGGGGCACAGATACGCAGTATTTT. Translating gives CASSPVLGGTDTQYF.

This clonotype was found a few times. The chain joins TRBV30 to TRBJ2-5; D tentatively reads TRBD1 or TRBD2 (5 bases each). CDR3 length equals 12 residues. The germline V gene has CDR1 GTSNPN and CDR2 SVGIG (reference sequence). Trimming took 5 bases from V and 8 from J, leaving 15 bases between them. The CDR3 is CAWGTSAKTQYF. The CDR3 coding sequence is TGTGCCTGGGGGACGTCCGCGAAAACCCAGTACTTC.

There are many counts of this clonotype. The chain couples TRBV5-1 to TRBJ2-3; 9 bases align to TRBD1. With 4 bases clipped from V and 3 bases from J, the junction kept 3 bases outside the gene matches. CDR1 SGHRS and CDR2 YFSETQ come from the germline V gene. There are 14 residues in the CDR3. In DNA, the CDR3 is TGCGCCAGCAGCCCGGACAGGGGAACAGATACGCAGTATTTT. As protein: CASSPDRGTDTQYF.

The V call is TRBV20-1, the J call TRBJ1-6; 9 nucleotides match TRBD1. The CDR3 spans 13 residues. Trimming at V came to 4 bases and at J to 9 bases, leaving 4 bases not matched to a gene. Germline CDR1 and CDR2: DFQATT and SNEGSKA (reference sequence). This CDR3 is CSAKGQGRSPLHF. CDR3 DNA sequence: TGCAGTGCTAAGGGACAGGGTCGTTCACCCCTCCACTTT.

The chain links TRBV12-3 or TRBV12-4 to TRBJ1-2; unclear D gene. Between the trimmed V and J ends, which lost 3 bases and 0 bases, there was a span of 11 bases. This CDR3 comprises 15 residues. Here the CDR3 reads CASSLFSISNYGYTF. Here the CDR3 DNA reads TGTGCCAGCAGTTTGTTCAGTATCTCTAACTATGGCTACACCTTC.

CDR3 nucleotides: TGCAGCTACGTGACTAGCGGATACAATGAGCAGTTCTTC. Translated, it gives CSYVTSGYNEQFF. J is TRBJ2-1 and V is TRBV29-1; 9 nucleotides line up with TRBD2. Trimming cost V 8 bases and J 4 bases; bases outside gene matches: 6. This CDR3 contains 13 residues. CDR1 is SQVTM, CDR2 ANQGSEA, per germline.

This clonotype was recorded a few times. The chain carries TRBV7-8 and TRBJ2-7; no clear D gene. Germline-derived CDR1 and CDR2 are SGHVS and FQNEAQ. The V end was cut by 1 base, the J end by 6 bases, with 10 bases between. The CDR3 sequence is 13 residues long. The CDR3 DNA reads TGTGCCAGCAGCTTAGATCGGCAATCCGAGCAGTACTTC. It specifies CASSLDRQSEQYF.

This clonotype showed up just a few times. The chain has TRBV6-2 or TRBV6-3 and TRBJ2-2; unclear D gene. Germline CDR1 reads MNHEY; CDR2 reads SVGEGT. The CDR3 length is 14 residues. Deletions cut 6 bases from V and 2 bases from J, with 10 bases between. CDR3 loop: CASSIGYNTGELFF. The CDR3 DNA is TGTGCCAGCAGCATAGGGTATAACACCGGGGAGCTGTTTTTT.

The chain joins TRBV20-1 to TRBJ2-7, with 9 bases that match TRBD1. The J segment lost 4 bases and the V segment lost 1 base, leaving 5 bases of the junction unmatched. Germline lookup yields CDR1 DFQATT and CDR2 SNEGSKA (reference sequence). The CDR3 sequence is 14 residues long. The chain's CDR3 is CSARGGQGKYEQYF. The CDR3 DNA sequence: TGCAGTGCTAGAGGGGGACAGGGAAAGTACGAGCAGTACTTC.